This T cell receptor beta chain was observed in a study of OX40 agonist ivuxolimab in advanced cancers. Study as a whole: Patients were given ivuxolimab, an antibody that agonizes OX40 (CD134). Study-wide points: Among the lowest peripheral clonal expansion occurred in 0.1-3.0 mg/kg partial responders. Relative to CD4+, CD8+ T cells held more expanded clones on average.

For this clone: Its antigen is unidentified.

Measured with immunoSEQ multiplex PCR; TCRdb has only the in-frame clones, and not every one. The table has roughly 49,000 clones, about 85% seen once. V was clipped by 2 bases and J by 3 bases; unmatched bases: 2. Germline CDR1 reads SGHNT; CDR2 reads YYREEE (reference sequence). The CDR3 runs to 15 residues. This clonotype originated in an adult with an advanced solid tumor such as melanoma, head and neck, liver or kidney cancer. Sequencing was performed on CD4+ or CD8+ T cells sorted from blood, taken in a trial of the OX40 agonist ivuxolimab. This chain links TRBV5-4 with TRBJ2-1; 10 nucleotides match TRBD1. In nucleotides, the CDR3 is TGTGCCAGCAGCTTAGGACAGGGGGGCTACAATGAGCAGTTCTTC. Its translation: CASSLGQGGYNEQFF. The entire variable domain, with the rest obtained from reference TRBV5-4 and TRBJ2-1, is as follows: ETGVTQSPTHLIKTRGQQVTLRCSSQSGHNTVSWYQQALGQGPQFIFQYYREEENGRGNFPPRFSGLQFPNYSSELNVNALELDDSALYLCASSLGQGGYNEQFFGPGTRLTVL.